What follows is one TCR beta chain and its context. The source of the sample is a study of cytotoxic CD8 clonotypes in ibrutinib-treated CLL. Looking at the study overall: Patient counts were around 11 relapsed/refractory, over 14 treatment-naive and around 17 IGHV unmutated.

The protocol was immunoSEQ multiplex PCR, while the TCRdb copy is restricted to in-frame clones and leaves out a portion. The repertoire holds 250,000 to 350,000 clones, around 69% seen once, with 5.6% in the top ten. Germline CDR1 and CDR2: MGHRA and YSYEKL. The V and J ends lost 1 base and 2 bases respectively, with 12 bases between them. The CDR3 runs 15 residues. This sequence was found in a human donor with chronic lymphocytic leukemia. The source material was PBMCs, sampled at disease progression, from a patient treated with ibrutinib. The chain carries TRBV4-1 and TRBJ2-7, with D uncertain. The CDR3 here is CASSQVPTPPYEQYF. CDR3 sequence (DNA): TGCGCCAGCAGCCAAGTACCCACTCCCCCCTACGAGCAGTACTTC.